These 30 T cell receptor beta chains came from one sample sequenced in a study of regulatory T cells in long-lasting Graves disease. Noted time point: newly diagnosed GD, antithyroid drugs for less than 3 months. Researchers made the TCR library from RNA that was extracted from PBMCs. Relying on iRepertoire HTBI primers and Arm-PCR of CDR3 regions, the team built TCR beta libraries. TCRdb reprocessed the multiplex PCR reads with MiXCR, giving one entry per CDR3 protein. Here the sample spans 560,000 or so distinct CDR3 sequences, 15% to 20% being singletons. The same sample was also used in a study of T cells in Graves' hyperthyroidism and ophthalmopathy.

Sample: peripheral blood mononuclear cells (PBMCs), taken at new diagnosis, from a patient treated with antithyroid drugs. These TCRs come from a man younger than 35 with Graves disease.

This clonotype was detected ten times or more. V usage is TRBV2 and J usage is TRBJ1-4; D ambiguous. Trimming left V 2 bases short and J 6 bases short, with 1 base between. Germline CDR1 is SNHLY and CDR2 is FYNNEI. CDR3 length: 11 amino acids. Written as DNA, the CDR3 is TGTGCCAGCAGTGAACATGAAAAACTGTTTTTT. Translating it yields CASSEHEKLFF.

This clonotype was seen ten or more times. V is TRBV11-2 and J is TRBJ2-7; the match to TRBD2 covers 8 bases. The CDR3 length is 15 residues. Germline CDR1 SGHAT, CDR2 FQNNGV. V was pared by 3 bases and J by 2 bases, with 6 bases of the junction left unmatched. The CDR3: CASSLGVAGTYEQYF. CDR3 nucleotide sequence: TGTGCCAGCAGCTTGGGTGTAGCGGGAACCTACGAGCAGTACTTC.

There are a few counts of this clonotype. This sequence joins TRBV6-1 and TRBJ2-1, with D maybe TRBD2 (5 bases). CDR1 is MNHNS and CDR2 is SASEGT in the germline V gene. The V end lost 2 bases, the J end lost 9 bases, and 11 bases lay between the germline ends. This CDR3 is built from 13 residues. CDR3 protein: CASSERGSREQFF. The CDR3 DNA reads as TGTGCCAGCAGTGAACGGGGTAGCCGTGAGCAGTTCTTC.

DNA for the CDR3: TGTGCCTGGAGACAGGGGGCACCCCCAGATACGCAGTATTTT. Protein sequence: CAWRQGAPPDTQYF. The J gene is TRBJ2-3, the V gene TRBV30, with 9 bases matching TRBD1. CDR1 GTSNPN and CDR2 SVGIG come from the germline V gene (reference sequence). With 3 bases clipped from V and 4 bases from J, the junction kept 5 bases outside the gene matches. CDR3 size: 14 residues.

There are many counts of this clonotype. The chain has TRBV5-6 and TRBJ2-7; the D is unclear. This CDR3 is 12 amino acids long. The germline gives CDR1 SGHDT, CDR2 YYEEEE. V gave up 0 bases and J gave up 7 bases, with 8 bases separating them. CDR3 loop: CASSLGRGEQYF. The DNA of the CDR3 is TGTGCCAGCAGCTTGGGGCGCGGAGAGCAGTACTTC. The variable domain in full, with the rest retrieved from reference TRBV5-6 and TRBJ2-7, is DAGVTQSPTHLIKTRGQQVTLRCSPKSGHDTVSWYQQALGQGPQFIFQYYEEEERQRGNFPDRFSGHQFPNYSSELNVNALLLGDSALYLCASSLGRGEQYFGPGTRLTVT.

There are a few counts of this clonotype. The rearrangement joins TRBV5-8 to TRBJ1-5; D is unresolved. The CDR3 length is 17 residues. CDR1 SGHTS and CDR2 YDEGEE come from the germline V gene. Trimming took off 3 bases at V and 1 base at J, with 17 bases between the two ends. This chain's CDR3 is CASSSGLLSQSNQPQHF. The CDR3 DNA follows: TGTGCCAGCAGCTCTGGACTCCTAAGCCAAAGCAATCAGCCCCAGCATTTT. Complete variable domain (other parts from reference TRBV5-8 and TRBJ1-5): EAGVTQSPTHLIKTRGQQATLRCSPISGHTSVYWYQQALGLGLQFLLWYDEGEERNRGNFPPRFSGRQFPNYSSELNVNALELEDSALYLCASSSGLLSQSNQPQHFGDGTRLSIL.

V is TRBV30 and J is TRBJ1-5; a possible D gene is TRBD1 (5 bases). CDR1 is GTSNPN, CDR2 SVGIG, per germline (reference sequence). The CDR3 sequence is 13 residues long. The V and J ends lost 5 bases and 2 bases respectively, with 10 bases between them. CDR3 amino acids: CAWSGGRNQPQHF. The CDR3 region has the DNA TGTGCCTGGTCGGGGGGTCGCAATCAGCCCCAGCATTTT.

This clonotype was observed many times. The J gene is TRBJ2-7, the V gene TRBV3-1, with unresolved D. Germline CDR1 is LGHDT and CDR2 is YNNKEL (reference sequence). V lost 1 base to trimming and J lost 7 bases, with 14 bases between them. This CDR3 comprises 14 residues. Written as DNA, the CDR3 is TGTGCCAGCAGCCAAGTTAGGAGTTCTGAGGAGCAGTACTTC. Protein sequence: CASSQVRSSEEQYF.

This clonotype was seen repeatedly, ten times or more. The genes are TRBV28 and TRBJ2-5, with 10 bases that match TRBD1. The ends lost 5 bases at V and 1 base at J; junction bases unmatched: 10. From germline, CDR1 is MDHEN and CDR2 SYDVKM. This CDR3 comprises 17 residues. CDR3 sequence (DNA): TGTGCCAGCAGTCCCCGGACAGGGGGTGGCTCCCAAGAGACCCAGTACTTC. It yields the protein CASSPRTGGGSQETQYF.

This clonotype was found many times. The chain carries TRBV20-1 and TRBJ2-1; 10 positions match TRBD2. The junction had 3 bases not matched to a gene; V was cut back by 1 base and J by 6 bases. Germline V lookup: CDR1 DFQATT, CDR2 SNEGSKA (reference sequence). The CDR3 runs 14 residues. The CDR3 bases are TGCAGTGCTAGAGTTCTAGCGGGAGCCAATGAGCAGTTCTTC. Translating it yields CSARVLAGANEQFF.

This clonotype was seen repeatedly, ten times or more. This chain connects TRBV13 to TRBJ2-7; D possibly matches TRBD1 or TRBD2 (5 bases each). Trimming removed 5 bases from V and 2 bases from J, with 13 bases in between. The germline V gene has CDR1 PRHDT and CDR2 FYEKMQ (reference sequence). CDR3 length: 14 amino acids. CDR3 sequence reads: CASSQRDPPYEQYF. The CDR3 nucleotides read TGTGCCAGCAGCCAACGGGACCCTCCCTACGAGCAGTACTTC. The whole variable domain, remainder taken from reference TRBV13 and TRBJ2-7, is AAGVIQSPRHLIKEKRETATLKCYPIPRHDTVYWYQQGPGQDPQFLISFYEKMQSDKGSIPDRFSAQQFSDYHSELNMSSLELGDSALYFCASSQRDPPYEQYFGPGTRLTVT.

At least ten counts were recorded for this clonotype. The chain combines TRBV2 with TRBJ2-5, with 13 positions matching TRBD2. Germline V gene data show CDR1 as SNHLY and CDR2 as FYNNEI. After removal of 8 bases from V and 13 bases from J, the junction contained 7 bases not matched to a gene. There are 12 residues in the CDR3. CDR3 sequence (DNA): TGTGCCAGCCGGACTAGCGGGAGTGCGGTGTACTTC. Amino acids: CASRTSGSAVYF.

In the case of this clonotype: Being one base from a much bigger clone, this may be a read error. The rearrangement links TRBV14 to TRBJ2-1; 8 nucleotides agree with TRBD2. The CDR3 consists of 19 residues. Germline lookup yields CDR1 SGHDN and CDR2 FVKESK. The CDR3 is CAGSQRRGSAGVLYNEQFF. CDR3 nucleotides: TGTGCCGGCAGCCAAAGGCGGGGGTCAGCGGGAGTGCTCTACAATGAGCAGTTCTTC. Combining the CDR3 with reference TRBV14 and TRBJ2-1 gives the whole variable domain EAGVTQFPSHSVIEKGQTVTLRCDPISGHDNLYWYRRVMGKEIKFLLHFVKESKQDESGMPNNRFLAERTGGTYSTLKVQPAELEDSGVYFCAGSQRRGSAGVLYNEQFFGPGTRLTVL.

This clonotype has just a few counts. The chain employs TRBV5-1 and TRBJ2-1; TRBD2 matches 10 bases. Germline V CDR1 and CDR2: SGHRS, YFSETQ. Trimming at V came to 0 bases and at J to 7 bases, leaving 7 bases not matched to a gene. CDR3 length: 16 amino acids. The CDR3 reads CASSLGASGSSNEQFF. The CDR3 DNA is TGCGCCAGCAGCTTGGGGGCTAGCGGGAGTAGTAATGAGCAGTTCTTC.

The chain couples TRBV4-1 to TRBJ2-3; maybe TRBD2 (6 bases). The V gene's germline CDR1 is MGHRA and CDR2 YSYEKL. This CDR3 is built from 15 residues. Trimming took off 0 bases at V and 3 bases at J, with 10 bases between the two ends. CDR3 bases: TGCGCCAGCAGCCAAGATCAAGGAGGGACAGATACGCAGTATTTT. It codes for CASSQDQGGTDTQYF.

At least ten counts were recorded for this clonotype. The gene calls are TRBV20-1 and TRBJ2-1, with TRBD2 as a possible D gene (5 bases). CDR1 and CDR2 (germline): DFQATT, SNEGSKA (reference sequence). V gave up 6 bases and J gave up 5 bases, with 11 bases separating them. This CDR3 contains 12 residues. CDR3 bases: TGCAGTGCAAGGACTGGACACAATGAGCAGTTCTTC. Translating gives CSARTGHNEQFF.

The chain joins TRBV25-1 to TRBJ2-7, with unresolved D. Germline assignment: CDR1 MGHDK and CDR2 SYGVNS. Trimming left V 1 base short and J 1 base short, with 8 bases between. CDR3 length: 14 amino acids. The CDR3, as DNA: TGTGCCAGCAGTGAATCACTGGGTTCCTACGAGCAGTACTTC. The encoded protein is CASSESLGSYEQYF.

Concerning this clonotype itself: A read error is possible here, since a much larger clone lies one base away. The J gene is TRBJ2-7, the V gene TRBV2; 7 bases match TRBD1. The germline V gene encodes CDR1 SNHLY and CDR2 FYNNEI. CDR3 length: 13 residues. The CDR3 DNA sequence: TGTACCAGCAGAACAGGGGTCTCCTACGAGCAGTACTTC. Amino acids: CTSRTGVSYEQYF.

This clonotype has a count of ten or more. The chain uses TRBV28 and TRBJ2-3, with D tentatively TRBD2 (6 bases). CDR1 and CDR2 (germline): MDHEN, SYDVKM. The CDR3 length is 14 residues. V was cut by 5 bases and J by 2 bases, with 11 bases left in between. In DNA, the CDR3 is TGTGCCAGCAGTATGACTAGTATCACAGATACGCAGTATTTT. Translating it yields CASSMTSITDTQYF.

Ten or more counts support this clonotype. The genes are TRBV12-3 or TRBV12-4 and TRBJ1-1; D is perhaps TRBD1 (6 bases). The CDR3 totals 15 residues. V was cut by 3 bases and J by 0 bases, with 11 bases left in between. DNA for the CDR3: TGTGCCAGCAGTTTTATGGGGGCGGTGAACACTGAAGCTTTCTTT. Protein: CASSFMGAVNTEAFF.

This clonotype was observed many times. The junction shows a germline mismatch at one end, possibly a read error. The J gene is TRBJ2-7, the V gene TRBV12-3 or TRBV12-4; TRBD1 matches 9 bases. The CDR3 consists of 16 residues. The CDR3 loop is CASSSSQGQGKVKQYF. For the CDR3, the DNA is TGTGCCAGCAGTTCCTCCCAGGGACAGGGAAAGGTCAAGCAATACTTC.

In this sample, this clonotype turned up a few times. V and J are TRBV2 and TRBJ2-7, with D possibly TRBD2 on 6 matching bases. V lost 6 bases, J lost 4 bases, and 13 bases lay in between. This CDR3 is 13 amino acids long. Germline V gives CDR1 SNHLY, CDR2 FYNNEI. The DNA of the CDR3 is TGTGCCAGCAGCACGGGAGAGATATACGAGCAGTACTTC. It codes for CASSTGEIYEQYF.

This clonotype was counted ten times or more. The V gene is TRBV10-3, the J gene TRBJ2-4, with 7 bases fitting TRBD1. The junction had 8 bases not matched to a gene; V was cut back by 10 bases and J by 8 bases. The CDR3 spans 12 residues. Looked up from germline, CDR1 is ENHRY and CDR2 is SYGVKD. In nucleotides, the CDR3 is TGTGCCAGCCGACAGGGTGGGGACATTCAGTACTTC. Amino acid sequence: CASRQGGDIQYF.

V usage is TRBV4-1 and J usage is TRBJ1-1; D is unresolved. The germline V and J ends were trimmed by 0 bases and 11 bases, with 13 bases remaining between them. The CDR3 has 13 amino acids. The V gene's germline CDR1 is MGHRA and CDR2 YSYEKL. The DNA of the CDR3 is TGCGCCAGCAGCCAAGAATTAGACGATCGGGCTTTCTTT. This gives the protein CASSQELDDRAFF.

This chain links TRBV2 with TRBJ2-3; 10 bases align to TRBD2. This CDR3 has 17 residues. Germline loops: CDR1 SNHLY, CDR2 FYNNEI. V shed 6 bases, J shed 2 bases, and the junction held 11 bases outside the gene matches. DNA of the CDR3: TGTGCCAGCAGCCCCCATAGGACTAGCGGAAACACAGATACGCAGTATTTT. Translated: CASSPHRTSGNTDTQYF. Complete variable domain (other parts from reference TRBV2 and TRBJ2-3): EPEVTQTPSHQVTQMGQEVILRCVPISNHLYFYWYRQILGQKVEFLVSFYNNEISEKSEIFDDQFSVERPDGSNFTLKIRSTKLEDSAMYFCASSPHRTSGNTDTQYFGPGTRLTVL.

This clonotype showed up just a few times. The CDR3 nucleotides read TGTGCCAGCAGCTTAGTAGTGGGACTTTACAATGAGCAGTTCTTC. It yields the protein CASSLVVGLYNEQFF. The chain has TRBV7-9 and TRBJ2-1; the D gene is possibly TRBD2 (6 bases). V was clipped by 1 base and J by 4 bases, with 11 bases between them. The CDR3 runs to 15 residues. In germline, CDR1 is SEHNR, CDR2 FQNEAQ (reference sequence).

The table lists this clonotype with a count of one. The V call is TRBV20-1, the J call TRBJ2-1, with D hard to call. Germline V gene data show CDR1 as DFQATT and CDR2 as SNEGSKA (reference sequence). The CDR3 spans 14 residues. V lost 0 bases, J lost 0 bases, and 6 bases lay in between. The CDR3 region has the DNA TGCAGTGCTAGAGAGGGTAGCTCCTACAATGAGCAGTTCTTC. Translated, it gives CSAREGSSYNEQFF.

This clonotype was observed at least ten times. This chain connects TRBV28 to TRBJ1-4; D not certain. Trimming took 7 bases from V and 4 from J, leaving 10 bases between them. Germline assignment: CDR1 MDHEN and CDR2 SYDVKM. CDR3 length: 13 residues. CDR3 nucleotides: TGTGCCAGCAATCTGTTGAGTAATGAAAAACTGTTTTTT. Protein: CASNLLSNEKLFF.

This sequence joins TRBV27 and TRBJ1-6; D not certain. Germline V CDR1 and CDR2: MNHEY, SMNVEV (reference sequence). The ends were cut back, 5 bases at V and 11 bases at J, with 13 bases in the middle. The CDR3 is 13 amino acids. The CDR3 sequence: CASSQDGFPPLHF. CDR3 bases: TGTGCCAGCAGTCAAGATGGGTTTCCACCCCTCCACTTT.

This clonotype came up a few times. The chain carries TRBV4-1 and TRBJ2-7, with D uncertain. From germline, CDR1 is MGHRA and CDR2 YSYEKL. The CDR3 is 15 residues long. Trimming removed 2 bases at V and 2 bases at J, with 13 bases between. The CDR3: CASSQPTGSTYEQYF. In DNA form, the CDR3 reads TGCGCCAGCAGCCAACCTACCGGCTCGACCTACGAGCAGTACTTC.